This section outlines one TCR beta chain sequence together with its context. Antigen: not known. Sample time point: newly diagnosed GD, antithyroid drugs for less than 3 months. After RNA was extracted from PBMCs, the TCR library was made from it. Patients with Graves' disease were diagnosed by American Thyroid Association guidelines. CDR3 length: 11 amino acids. Germline V gives CDR1 GTSNPN, CDR2 SVGIG (reference sequence). Deletions cut 2 bases from V and 6 bases from J, with 2 bases between. The sample is drawn from a study of regulatory T cells in long-lasting Graves disease. General study points: Study of thyroid tissue was not done, with only peripheral blood studied.

For TCR beta, libraries came from iRepertoire HTBI primers and Arm-PCR of CDR3 regions. TCRdb analysed the multiplex PCR reads with MiXCR anew, one entry per CDR3 protein. The sample includes around 480,000 distinct CDR3 sequences, around 16% of them seen just once. This same sample was also part of a study on T cells in Graves' hyperthyroidism and ophthalmopathy. Per that paper: Uncontrolled infection, other autoimmune disease, pregnancy or lactation disqualified patients from enrolment. In validation, the model predicted ophthalmopathy. These predictions came a median approximately six months before onset.

The receptor's source is a man aged 35-49 years with Graves disease. The chain recombines TRBV30 with TRBJ1-6; D remains unclear. This specimen consisted of peripheral blood mononuclear cells (PBMCs), obtained at new diagnosis, from a patient treated with antithyroid drugs. CDR3 loop: CAWSTNSPLHF. Written as DNA, the CDR3 is TGTGCCTGGAGTACTAATTCACCCCTCCACTTT.